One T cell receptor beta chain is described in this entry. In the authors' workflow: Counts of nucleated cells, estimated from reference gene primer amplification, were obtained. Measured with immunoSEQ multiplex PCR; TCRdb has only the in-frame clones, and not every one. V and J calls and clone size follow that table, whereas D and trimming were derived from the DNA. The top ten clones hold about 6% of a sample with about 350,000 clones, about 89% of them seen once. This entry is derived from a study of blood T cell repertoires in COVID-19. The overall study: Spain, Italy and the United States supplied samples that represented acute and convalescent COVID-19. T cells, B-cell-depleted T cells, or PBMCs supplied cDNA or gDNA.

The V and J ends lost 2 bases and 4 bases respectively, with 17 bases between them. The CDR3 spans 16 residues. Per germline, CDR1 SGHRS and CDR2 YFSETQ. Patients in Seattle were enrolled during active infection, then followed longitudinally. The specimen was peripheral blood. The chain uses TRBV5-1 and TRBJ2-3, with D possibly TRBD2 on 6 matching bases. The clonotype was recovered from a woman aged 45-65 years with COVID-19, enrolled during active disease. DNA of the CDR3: TGCGCCAGCAGCTTAGTAGCGGATATTGGATCAGATACGCAGTATTTT. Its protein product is CASSLVADIGSDTQYF. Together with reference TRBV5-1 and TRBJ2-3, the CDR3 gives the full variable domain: KAGVTQTPRYLIKTRGQQVTLSCSPISGHRSVSWYQQTPGQGLQFLFEYFSETQRNKGNFPGRFSGRQFSNSRSEMNVSTLELGDSALYLCASSLVADIGSDTQYFGPGTRLTVL.